The sequence of this T cell receptor beta chain was determined in a study of cytomegalovirus exposure and HLA in healthy donors. On the study more broadly: The roughly 100 million unique TCR beta sequences, from around 200 million T cells, were found by an earlier analysis.

Whole-study findings and limits: Reports credit the classifier with highly specific, highly sensitive diagnosis of cytomegalovirus status. A further, later analysis showed that HLA-associated TCR beta chains (compared with equally common others) were more clonally expanded.

Trimming left V 5 bases short and J 1 base short, with 11 bases between. CDR1 and CDR2 from the germline V gene are SEHNR and FQNEAQ (reference sequence). This CDR3 comprises 14 residues. Amplification used 60 Vbeta primers and 13 Jbeta primers. Measured with immunoSEQ multiplex PCR; TCRdb has only the in-frame clones, and not every one. The table records some 140,000 clones, 75% to 85% of them present only once. As to this clone: Its antigen is as yet unknown.

V usage is TRBV7-9 and J usage is TRBJ2-5; D not certain. The specimen was PBMCs. The receptor comes from a female donor in good health and CMV-seronegative. Here the CDR3 reads CASSAPLGQETQYF. The DNA of the CDR3 is TGTGCCAGCAGCGCACCTCTAGGCCAAGAGACCCAGTACTTC.